The text below deals with one T cell receptor (beta chain). The antigen is not known. Barcoded TCR alpha and TCR beta cDNA libraries with UMIs came from 5'RACE using constant-segment primers. TCRdb re-called the 5' RACE reads through MiXCR, storing one row per CDR3 protein. The sample holds a few hundred thousand distinct CDR3 sequences, about a sixth seen once. This entry belongs to a study of T-cell memory formation after mild COVID-19. Study background: Clusters of TCRs were largely donor specific.

Findings and limits, study-wide: Day 15 to 85 contracting clones showed balanced CD4/CD8; later expanders leaned CD4+. The study found contracting CD4+ clones mainly in CM and EM and contracting CD8+ clones in EMRA.

This receptor was obtained from a man between 18 and 35 years old who had mild COVID-19 (a few samples of this study predate the infection). Cell type and time point are not known. The sequencing sample was made of PBMCs or a T cell subset sorted from them (not recorded which).

CDR3 amino acids: CATSVAVGQGGTDTQYF. The DNA for the CDR3 is TGTGCCACCAGCGTCGCCGTAGGACAGGGAGGCACAGATACGCAGTATTTT. The V call is TRBV15, the J call TRBJ2-3; 8 positions match TRBD1. The germline CDR1 and CDR2 sequences are LNHNV and YYDKDF (reference sequence). This CDR3 has 17 amino acids. V gave up 5 bases and J gave up 1 base; unmatched junction bases: 11.